Sequencing of this T cell receptor (beta chain) was carried out in a study of T cell responses to AZD1222 COVID-19 vaccine. The CDR3 sequence is 12 residues long. Trimming left V 4 bases short and J 7 bases short, with 10 bases between. Germline lookup yields CDR1 MDHEN and CDR2 SYDVKM. TCRdb keeps only in-frame clones here, not all; method: immunoSEQ multiplex PCR. Of approximately 71,000 clones listed, about three quarters are singletons. This chain joins TRBV28 and TRBJ1-1, with D maybe TRBD1 (5 bases). The sample was peripheral blood, taken on day 0 of AZD1222 vaccination. The sequence came from an adult in good health. The CDR3 spells CASSWGRDEAFF. In DNA, the CDR3 is TGTGCCAGCAGTTGGGGCAGGGATGAAGCTTTCTTT.